Following are 5 T cell receptor beta chains from one sample sequenced in a study of OX40 agonist ivuxolimab in advanced cancers. Sequencing was performed with immunoSEQ multiplex PCR; in TCRdb, only in-frame clones are kept and a portion is missing. In the table there are about 41,000 clones, 89% of which are singletons. The source material was CD4+ or CD8+ T cells sorted from blood, sampled in a trial of the OX40 agonist ivuxolimab. Receptors originate from an adult with an advanced solid tumor such as melanoma, head and neck, liver or kidney cancer.

The chain has TRBV5-1 and TRBJ2-3; D call uncertain. The CDR3 covers 16 residues. V shed 0 bases and J shed 4 bases, with 15 bases lying between them. The germline V gene encodes CDR1 SGHRS and CDR2 YFSETQ. The CDR3 DNA reads as TGCGCCAGCAGCTTGGCCGTCCGGAGTAGGGCAGATACGCAGTATTTT. As protein: CASSLAVRSRADTQYF.

The genes are TRBV7-6 and TRBJ2-2; D is undetermined. Germline CDR1 SGHVS, CDR2 FNYEAQ. Trimming removed 1 base at V and 0 bases at J, with 9 bases between. The CDR3 sequence is 16 residues long. The DNA for the CDR3 is TGTGCCAGCAGCTTAGTTAGTGCTACGAACACCGGGGAGCTGTTTTTT. Amino acid sequence: CASSLVSATNTGELFF.

This clone was recorded once. The V and J genes are TRBV11-3 and TRBJ1-1; possible D gene TRBD1, 5 bases. This CDR3 comprises 14 residues. V lost 0 bases and J 4 bases, leaving 9 bases between the germline ends. The germline V gene has CDR1 SGHNT and CDR2 YENEEA. DNA of the CDR3: TGTGCCAGCAGCTTAGATTGGAGGGGCACTGAAGCTTTCTTT. Translating gives CASSLDWRGTEAFF.

The V and J genes are TRBV27 and TRBJ1-2; D is unclear. Trimming took off 6 bases at V and 6 bases at J, with 14 bases between the two ends. In germline, CDR1 is MNHEY, CDR2 SMNVEV (reference sequence). The CDR3 totals 13 residues. CDR3 amino acids: CASRRTSRDGYTF. In nucleotides, the CDR3 is TGTGCCAGCAGGAGGACTTCGAGGGATGGCTACACCTTC.

This clone has a single count. J is TRBJ2-7 and V is TRBV9, with D perhaps being TRBD1 or TRBD2 (5 bases each). V was pared by 4 bases and J by 3 bases, with 14 bases between. CDR3 size: 14 residues. Germline V gene sequence: CDR1 SGDLS, CDR2 YYNGEE. The CDR3 DNA sequence: TGTGCCAGCAGCTCGGGACCCAGGAACTACGAGCAGTACTTC. It specifies CASSSGPRNYEQYF. The full variable domain, with the rest looked up from reference TRBV9 and TRBJ2-7, is DSGVTQTPKHLITATGQRVTLRCSPRSGDLSVYWYQQSLDQGLQFLIQYYNGEERAKGNILERFSAQQFPDLHSELNLSSLELGDSALYFCASSSGPRNYEQYFGPGTRLTVT.